Reported below is one TCR beta chain. The data belong to a study of T cells in lung cancer brain metastases. CDR1 SGDLS and CDR2 YYNGEE come from the germline V gene. The CDR3 is 14 amino acids. V dropped 3 bases and J dropped 5 bases, with 12 bases sitting between them. Between 2.24 and 4.92 ug genomic DNA went in, equal for pairs. Sequencing used immunoSEQ multiplex PCR; TCRdb keeps in-frame clones, though not all of them. In the table there are over 2,500 clones, about 89% of which are singletons. This receptor was obtained from a man aged 65 to 79 with non-small cell lung cancer. V is TRBV9 and J is TRBJ2-1; TRBD1 might be the D (7 bases). Sequenced: tumor tissue from the primary lung tumor. The CDR3 region has the DNA TGTGCCAGCAGCGGGCAGGGGGGTCACAATGAGCAGTTCTTC. It encodes CASSGQGGHNEQFF.